The source of this T cell receptor beta chain is a study of blood T cell repertoires in COVID-19. Study at large: Samples representing acute and convalescent COVID-19 were sourced from the United States, Italy and Spain. PBMCs, B-cell-depleted T cells, or T cells were the source of the cDNA or gDNA that made up the material.

The method was immunoSEQ multiplex PCR; TCRdb's version includes in-frame clones alone and lacks a portion of them. The table lists about 120,000 clones, about 74% of them singletons. The CDR3 spans 14 residues. Germline assignment: CDR1 SQVTM and CDR2 ANQGSEA. The ends were cut back, 3 bases at V and 2 bases at J, with 12 bases in the middle. The V gene is TRBV29-1, the J gene TRBJ2-3; D is ambiguous. The source of this sequence is a man between 65 and 79 years old with acute or convalescent COVID-19. The specimen sequenced was peripheral blood. CDR3 residues: CSVEGSQDTDTQYF. As DNA, the CDR3 is TGCAGCGTTGAGGGCAGCCAAGACACAGATACGCAGTATTTT.